Below are 10 T cell receptor beta chains sequenced from a single sample in a study of CXCR3-negative and CXCR3-positive naive CD8 T cells. The libraries of TRB cDNA were prepared using 5' RACE with UMI labels. TCRdb reprocessed the 5' RACE reads and reports one entry per CDR3 protein, with no DNA. This table holds about 40,000 distinct CDR3 sequences. The material sequenced was memory CD8+ T cells from blood. The source is a human donor in good health. Some clones in this sample may be carry-over from other donors' samples.

The rearrangement links TRBV7-2 to TRBJ2-5. Germline V gene sequence: CDR1 SGHTA, CDR2 FQGNSA. The CDR3 runs to 14 residues. CDR3 residues: CASSPDRLQETQYF. Variable domain in full (rest from reference TRBV7-2 and TRBJ2-5): GAGVSQSPSNKVTEKGKDVELRCDPISGHTALYWYRQSLGQGLEFLIYFQGNSAPDKSGLPSDRFSAERTGGSVSTLTIQRTQQEDSAVYLCASSPDRLQETQYFGPGTRLLVL.

V usage is TRBV3-1 and J usage is TRBJ2-2; with no DNA, the TCRdb D assignment of TRBD1 cannot be verified. This CDR3 spans 17 amino acids. Germline loops: CDR1 LGHDT, CDR2 YNNKEL (reference sequence). The CDR3 reads CASSQEEPVGDTGELFF.

The rearrangement joins TRBV20-1 to TRBJ2-4; the D gene TCRdb calls, TRBD1, cannot be checked with no DNA. The CDR3 consists of 19 residues. Per the germline V gene, CDR1 is DFQATT and CDR2 is SNEGSKA (reference sequence). The CDR3 loop reads CSARPTLGQGQQRRYIQYF.

V is TRBV28 and J is TRBJ1-4; the D call from TCRdb, TRBD1, cannot be confirmed without DNA. The CDR3 spans 15 residues. The V gene's germline CDR1 is MDHEN and CDR2 SYDVKM. The CDR3 reads CASNSIRTGNEKLFF. The variable domain in full, with the rest retrieved from reference TRBV28 and TRBJ1-4, is DVKVTQSSRYLVKRTGEKVFLECVQDMDHENMFWYRQDPGLGLRLIYFSYDVKMKEKGDIPEGYSVSREKKERFSLILESASTNQTSMYLCASNSIRTGNEKLFFGSGTQLSVL.

This sequence joins TRBV18 and TRBJ2-7; TCRdb outputs TRBD2, but without DNA this stays unchecked. Germline CDR1 is KGHSH and CDR2 is LQKENI. This CDR3 spans 20 amino acids. Here the CDR3 reads CASSQTAGTSGAIVSYEQYF.

This chain connects TRBV28 to TRBJ2-5; TCRdb picks TRBD2, but there is no DNA to check that call. CDR3 length equals 15 residues. The V gene's germline CDR1 is MDHEN and CDR2 SYDVKM. The CDR3 here is CASSVRLAGEETQYF.

V usage is TRBV7-2 and J usage is TRBJ2-5; TCRdb designates TRBD2, a call that cannot be tested without DNA. CDR1 is SGHTA and CDR2 is FQGNSA in the germline V gene. The CDR3 has 15 amino acids. The CDR3 is CASTPVLAGQETQYF. Filled out from reference TRBV7-2 and TRBJ2-5, the complete variable domain reads GAGVSQSPSNKVTEKGKDVELRCDPISGHTALYWYRQSLGQGLEFLIYFQGNSAPDKSGLPSDRFSAERTGGSVSTLTIQRTQQEDSAVYLCASTPVLAGQETQYFGPGTRLLVL.

This rearrangement joins TRBV19 to TRBJ2-1. The CDR3 has 15 amino acids. The germline V gene encodes CDR1 LNHDA and CDR2 SQIVND (reference sequence). This chain's CDR3 is CAGIWSGGSYNEQFF.

The chain links TRBV6-6 to TRBJ1-1; TCRdb's assignment of TRBD1 cannot be checked, as there is no DNA. Germline assignment: CDR1 MNHNY and CDR2 SVGAGI (reference sequence). The CDR3 spans 16 residues. The CDR3 spells CASSYSPGAMNTEAFF.

The genes are TRBV4-3 and TRBJ2-1; TCRdb returns TRBD1, unconfirmable since there is no DNA. Germline lookup yields CDR1 LGHNA and CDR2 YSLEER. The CDR3 is 15 residues long. CDR3 protein: CASSQDPPPGNEQFF.